This T cell receptor (beta chain) was observed in a study of STAT5B mutations in CD4+ large granular lymphocyte leukemia. Findings and caveats of the study: Main leukemic clonotypes were patient-specific, but more than 20% appeared at low frequency elsewhere.

Libraries were prepared by immunoSEQ multiplex PCR; TCRdb keeps only in-frame clonotypes and omits some of them. The data contain approximately 20,000 clones, about 81% of them singletons. On this clone itself: Its cognate antigen is unknown.

V dropped 5 bases and J dropped 0; count of bases not matched to a gene: 11. The germline CDR1 and CDR2 sequences are SQVTM and ANQGSEA. The CDR3 sequence is 16 residues long. The sequenced sample was CD4+ T cells from blood buffy coats. The receptor was derived from a human donor in good health. The rearrangement uses TRBV29-1 and TRBJ2-3; 7 nucleotides line up with TRBD2. The CDR3 reads CSVTGGVGTSTDTQYF. The CDR3 region has the DNA TGCAGCGTTACGGGGGGAGTCGGAACTAGCACAGATACGCAGTATTTT.